The clone carrying this T cell receptor beta chain was found a few times. What it binds is not known. The data are from a study of regulatory T cells in long-lasting Graves disease. Described time point: persistent/refractory GD, antithyroid drugs over 5 years with positive TRAb. With RNA extracted from PBMCs as input, the TCR library was made. Into tubes containing EDTA, about 9.6 milliliters of peripheral blood were drawn. V was clipped by 2 bases and J by 3 bases, with 20 bases between them. CDR1 and CDR2 (germline): MNHEY, SVGAGI. The CDR3 loop spans 17 amino acids. Study outcomes and limitations: Having only a small sample size may have limited accuracy. The TCR repertoire of persistent Graves' patients was less diverse than that of newly diagnosed ones. TRBV28, TRBJ1-2 and TRBJ2-5 were segments that persistent disease favored.

Through Arm-PCR of CDR3 regions and iRepertoire HTBI primers, TCR beta libraries were built. Each CDR3 protein is one row after TCRdb ran MiXCR on the multiplex PCR reads. The sample has under 450,000 distinct CDR3 sequences; roughly 25% are singletons. The chain has TRBV6-5 and TRBJ2-7; possible D gene TRBD2, 5 bases. The source material was peripheral blood mononuclear cells (PBMCs), sampled when the disease was refractory, from a patient treated with antithyroid drugs. The sequence derives from a middle-aged woman with Graves disease. CDR3 amino acids: CASSYAGVGLGSYEQYF. CDR3 DNA sequence: TGTGCCAGCAGTTACGCCGGGGTGGGCCTAGGGAGCTACGAGCAGTACTTC.